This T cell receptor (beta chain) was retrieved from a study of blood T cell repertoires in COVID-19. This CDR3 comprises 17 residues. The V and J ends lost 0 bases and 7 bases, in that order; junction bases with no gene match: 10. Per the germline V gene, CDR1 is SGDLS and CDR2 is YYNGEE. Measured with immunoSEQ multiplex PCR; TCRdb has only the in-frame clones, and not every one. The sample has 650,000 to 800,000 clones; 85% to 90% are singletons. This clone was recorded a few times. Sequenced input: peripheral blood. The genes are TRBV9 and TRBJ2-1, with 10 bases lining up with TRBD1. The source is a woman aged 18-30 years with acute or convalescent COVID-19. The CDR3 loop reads CASSVGVGTGAWNEQFF. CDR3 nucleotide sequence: TGTGCCAGCAGCGTAGGGGTAGGGACAGGGGCTTGGAATGAGCAGTTCTTC. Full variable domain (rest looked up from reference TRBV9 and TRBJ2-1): DSGVTQTPKHLITATGQRVTLRCSPRSGDLSVYWYQQSLDQGLQFLIQYYNGEERAKGNILERFSAQQFPDLHSELNLSSLELGDSALYFCASSVGVGTGAWNEQFFGPGTRLTVL.